A single sample gave rise to the 23 T cell receptor beta chains below, sequenced in a study of cytotoxic CD8 clonotypes in ibrutinib-treated CLL. Produced via immunoSEQ multiplex PCR; TCRdb's table is partial and in-frame only. The table lists approximately 15,000 clones, 55% to 65% of them singletons, with roughly 13% in the top ten. The sample in question was PBMCs, obtained before ibrutinib treatment. All receptors derive from a human donor with chronic lymphocytic leukemia.

V and J are TRBV5-1 and TRBJ2-1; D is possibly TRBD2 (5 bases). The V gene's germline CDR1 is SGHRS and CDR2 YFSETQ. This CDR3 contains 13 residues. V was cut by 4 bases and J by 9 bases, with 14 bases left in between. The CDR3 DNA sequence: TGCGCCAGCAGCCCCTTGAGGGTTGGTGAGCAGTTCTTC. It encodes CASSPLRVGEQFF.

The V and J genes are TRBV6-1 and TRBJ1-2, with D possibly matching TRBD1 (6 bases). V lost 7 bases and J lost 8, with 11 bases in between. This CDR3 has 11 amino acids. Germline CDR1 is MNHNS and CDR2 is SASEGT. The CDR3 coding sequence is TGTGCCAGCACAAGAGGGGGAGGCTACACCTTC. This encodes CASTRGGGYTF.

The chain employs TRBV4-2 and TRBJ2-2; 12 positions agree with TRBD2. The CDR3 length is 17 residues. Germline trimming cut 1 base from V and 3 bases from J; bases unmatched to any gene: 3. The V gene's germline CDR1 is LGHNA and CDR2 YNFKEQ. Here the CDR3 DNA reads TGTGCCAGCAGCCAAGTGGGGACTAGCGGGTACACCGGGGAGCTGTTTTTT. It codes for CASSQVGTSGYTGELFF.

The sample holds one count of this clone. The V and J genes are TRBV6-6 and TRBJ2-3; D might be TRBD1 or TRBD2, each matching 5 bases. The length of the CDR3 is 13 residues. Deletions cut 8 bases from V and 6 bases from J, with 15 bases between. In germline, CDR1 is MNHNY, CDR2 SVGAGI (reference sequence). The CDR3 sequence is CASARDWGDTQYF. The CDR3 DNA reads as TGTGCCAGCGCGAGAGACTGGGGGGATACGCAGTATTTT.

The chain joins TRBV6-5 to TRBJ2-7; TRBD1 aligns across 7 bases. CDR1 MNHEY and CDR2 SVGAGI come from the germline V gene. This CDR3 is built from 14 residues. The trim removed 6 bases at V and 2 bases at J, leaving 7 bases unmatched. DNA for the CDR3: TGTGCCAGCAGGACCGACAGGGTGGCCTACGAGCAGTACGTC. Its protein product is CASRTDRVAYEQYV.

The V gene is TRBV19, the J gene TRBJ2-7, with 10 bases matching TRBD1. The J segment lost 3 bases and the V segment lost 7 bases, leaving 3 bases of the junction unmatched. This CDR3 has 13 amino acids. Germline loops: CDR1 LNHDA, CDR2 SQIVND (reference sequence). The CDR3 DNA sequence: TGTGCCAGTACCTGGACAGGGGGCTACGAGCAGTACTTC. Translated: CASTWTGGYEQYF.

This clone was seen a handful of times. The V call is TRBV5-1, the J call TRBJ1-4; no clear D. V was trimmed by 0 bases and J by 8 bases, leaving 14 bases between them. The CDR3 totals 15 residues. Germline V gene lookup returns CDR1 SGHRS and CDR2 YFSETQ. The CDR3 is CASSLVGYTLEKLFF. Written as DNA, the CDR3 is TGCGCCAGCAGCTTGGTTGGGTATACTTTGGAAAAACTGTTTTTT.

This clone was seen a handful of times. CDR3 bases: TGTGCCAGCAGTGGGAGGCACCCGAACACCGGGGAGCTGTTTTTT. It yields the protein CASSGRHPNTGELFF. The chain uses TRBV6-1 and TRBJ2-2, with a possible D match to TRBD2 (5 bases). The V gene lost 4 bases and the J gene lost 0 bases, with 9 bases spanning the gap. The germline V gene has CDR1 MNHNS and CDR2 SASEGT. There are 15 residues in the CDR3.

This clone has just a few counts. This chain uses TRBV7-2 with TRBJ2-7, with a tentative D call TRBD1 (6 bases). Trimming pared 0 bases from V and 3 bases from J, leaving 6 bases between. This CDR3 spans 13 amino acids. Germline loops: CDR1 SGHTA, CDR2 FQGNSA. The CDR3 DNA is TGTGCCAGCAGCTTAGCCAGGGGCTACGAGCAGTACTTC. Its protein product is CASSLARGYEQYF.

The J gene is TRBJ2-3, the V gene TRBV5-1; no clear D. The CDR3 spans 15 residues. Germline values: CDR1 SGHRS, CDR2 YFSETQ. V shed 6 bases and J shed 1 base, with 15 bases lying between them. DNA for the CDR3: TGCGCCAGCACCTCATGGATGAGGCGCACAGATACGCAGTATTTT. Translating gives CASTSWMRRTDTQYF.

The rearrangement links TRBV7-2 to TRBJ2-7; D possibly uses TRBD1 or TRBD2 (5 bases each). Germline CDR1 is SGHTA and CDR2 is FQGNSA. The CDR3 loop spans 13 amino acids. The V gene lost 3 bases and the J gene lost 0 bases, with 6 bases spanning the gap. The chain's CDR3 is CASSFGASYEQYF. As DNA, the CDR3 is TGTGCCAGCAGCTTCGGGGCCTCCTACGAGCAGTACTTC. The entire variable domain, with the rest obtained from reference TRBV7-2 and TRBJ2-7, is as follows: GAGVSQSPSNKVTEKGKDVELRCDPISGHTALYWYRQSLGQGLEFLIYFQGNSAPDKSGLPSDRFSAERTGGSVSTLTIQRTQQEDSAVYLCASSFGASYEQYFGPGTRLTVT.

This clone ranks as medium-sized (0.01 to 0.1%). The V call is TRBV14, the J call TRBJ2-7, with 10 bases matching TRBD2. Germline CDR1 and CDR2: SGHDN and FVKESK. This CDR3 spans 14 amino acids. Trimming cost V 4 bases and J 3 bases; bases outside gene matches: 3. CDR3 nucleotide sequence: TGTGCCAGCAGCCCAGCGGGAGGGGGCTACGAGCAGTACTTC. The encoded protein is CASSPAGGGYEQYF.

In its sample, this clone was seen a few times. This chain links TRBV5-1 with TRBJ1-2; the D is unclear. The CDR3 is 11 amino acids. Germline lookup yields CDR1 SGHRS and CDR2 YFSETQ. Between the trimmed V and J ends, which lost 3 bases and 14 bases, there was a span of 14 bases. CDR3 sequence: CASSSGPMATF. DNA of the CDR3: TGCGCCAGCAGCTCTGGACCGATGGCTACCTTC.

This clone showed up just a few times. The CDR3 nucleotides are TGTGCCAGCAGTTTCTATTCGGGCTACAATGAGCAGTTCTTC. Amino acid sequence: CASSFYSGYNEQFF. This chain connects TRBV27 to TRBJ2-1; D uncertain. V dropped 3 bases and J dropped 3 bases, with 9 bases sitting between them. This CDR3 comprises 14 residues. Germline V gene lookup returns CDR1 MNHEY and CDR2 SMNVEV (reference sequence).

V usage is TRBV11-3 and J usage is TRBJ2-2, with TRBD1 matching 9 bases. The CDR3 is 17 residues long. CDR1 and CDR2 (germline): SGHNT, YENEEA. The V gene end was trimmed by 4 bases and the J gene end by 4 bases; junction bases not matched to a gene: 10. The CDR3 loop is CASSWTGTGRGTGELFF. CDR3 DNA: TGTGCCAGCAGCTGGACCGGGACAGGGAGAGGCACCGGGGAGCTGTTTTTT.

V and J are TRBV4-1 and TRBJ2-5; the match to TRBD2 covers 9 bases. The CDR3 is 16 residues long. V was pared by 0 bases and J by 5 bases, with 7 bases of the junction left unmatched. The V gene's germline CDR1 is MGHRA and CDR2 YSYEKL. The CDR3 DNA reads TGCGCCAGCAGCCAAGATCTGGCTAGCGGGGCTGAGACCCAGTACTTC. Its protein is CASSQDLASGAETQYF.

This clone is large in the sample. The rearrangement uses TRBV27 and TRBJ2-7, with D possibly TRBD1 on 6 matching bases. The CDR3 contains 14 residues. V lost 3 bases and J 3 bases, leaving 12 bases between the germline ends. Germline loops: CDR1 MNHEY, CDR2 SMNVEV (reference sequence). Written as DNA, the CDR3 is TGTGCCAGCAGTTTCGGACAGTACTACTACGAGCAGTACTTC. It translates to CASSFGQYYYEQYF.

V gene TRBV27 combines with J gene TRBJ2-3; D call uncertain. The V and J ends lost 10 bases and 10 bases respectively, with 21 bases between them. CDR1 is MNHEY, CDR2 SMNVEV, per germline (reference sequence). The CDR3 runs to 13 residues. The DNA for the CDR3 is TGTGCCATCCACCTTACTTACTCGAACCCGCAGTATTTT. It codes for CAIHLTYSNPQYF.

V and J are TRBV9 and TRBJ2-1, with 11 bases aligning to TRBD2. Trimming removed 3 bases from V and 6 bases from J; junction bases left unmatched: 5. CDR3 length: 15 amino acids. Germline CDR1 SGDLS, CDR2 YYNGEE. The DNA of the CDR3 is TGTGCCAGCAGCGCATTAGCGGGGGGGGCCAATGAGCAGTTCTTC. As protein: CASSALAGGANEQFF.

This chain connects TRBV7-9 to TRBJ2-3; D unclear. The CDR3 has 14 amino acids. Germline values: CDR1 SEHNR, CDR2 FQNEAQ (reference sequence). Trimming stripped 1 base from V and 6 bases from J, with 11 bases between. CDR3: CASSLGGKADTQYF. Written as DNA, the CDR3 is TGTGCCAGCAGCTTAGGGGGAAAGGCGGATACGCAGTATTTT.

This chain uses TRBV5-4 with TRBJ1-5; no clear D. V lost 4 bases, J lost 2 bases, and 13 bases lay in between. CDR3 length: 15 residues. CDR1 and CDR2 from the germline V gene are SGHNT and YYREEE (reference sequence). This CDR3 reads CASSVRRTGNQPQHF. Written as DNA, the CDR3 is TGTGCCAGCAGCGTCAGAAGAACGGGCAATCAGCCCCAGCATTTT. Looking up the rest from reference TRBV5-4 and TRBJ1-5 gives the full variable domain: ETGVTQSPTHLIKTRGQQVTLRCSSQSGHNTVSWYQQALGQGPQFIFQYYREEENGRGNFPPRFSGLQFPNYSSELNVNALELDDSALYLCASSVRRTGNQPQHFGDGTRLSIL.

The genes are TRBV6-1 and TRBJ1-1; no clear D gene. The CDR3 totals 13 residues. Germline lookup yields CDR1 MNHNS and CDR2 SASEGT. The V end was cut by 6 bases, the J end by 1 base, with 9 bases between. The CDR3 spells CASRRKRNTEAFF. Written as DNA, the CDR3 is TGTGCCAGCAGAAGGAAAAGGAACACTGAAGCTTTCTTT.

This clone is a singleton in its sample. V usage is TRBV19 and J usage is TRBJ2-3; a possible D gene is TRBD2 (6 bases). Trimming took 6 bases from V and 3 from J, leaving 10 bases between them. Germline loops: CDR1 LNHDA, CDR2 SQIVND (reference sequence). The CDR3 loop spans 13 amino acids. The CDR3 nucleotides read TGTGCCAGTAGGTGGGGGGTTACAGATACGCAGTATTTT. Amino acid sequence: CASRWGVTDTQYF.